The 27 T cell receptor beta chains presented below share a single source sample, sequenced in a study of blood T cell repertoires in COVID-19. Sequencing used immunoSEQ multiplex PCR; TCRdb keeps in-frame clones, though not all of them. The table includes 140,000 to 150,000 clones, just under 85% detected once. The sample comprised PBMCs or T cells enriched from blood (not recorded which). The receptors originated from a woman aged 45 to 65 with acute COVID-19.

J is TRBJ2-7 and V is TRBV5-4; possibly TRBD1 for D (5 bases). The germline CDR1 and CDR2 sequences are SGHNT and YYREEE (reference sequence). V was shortened by 4 bases and J by 4 bases, with 18 bases between the two germline ends. There are 15 residues in the CDR3. In DNA form, the CDR3 reads TGTGCCAGCAGCAACGGCCAGGGTGGATATTACGAGCAGTACTTC. This sequence encodes CASSNGQGGYYEQYF.

V is TRBV29-1 and J is TRBJ2-1; 7 positions match TRBD1. Germline values: CDR1 SQVTM, CDR2 ANQGSEA. Unmatched junction bases numbered 9, after V lost 3 bases and J lost 4 bases. This CDR3 spans 15 amino acids. CDR3 amino acids: CSVETLAGGYNEQFF. The CDR3, as DNA: TGCAGCGTTGAGACGCTAGCAGGGGGTTACAATGAGCAGTTCTTC.

The rearrangement uses TRBV10-1 and TRBJ2-2; the match to TRBD2 covers 13 bases. The CDR3 runs 15 residues. Germline assignment: CDR1 WNHNN and CDR2 SYGVQD (reference sequence). J was trimmed by 6 bases and V by 6 bases; bases with no gene match: 4. As DNA, the CDR3 is TGCGCCAGCAGCCTGACTAGCGGGAGGCCCGGGGAGCTGTTTTTT. Its translation is CASSLTSGRPGELFF.

This clone occurred a few times. The chain uses TRBV2 and TRBJ2-2; no clear D gene. Trimming removed 6 bases at V and 4 bases at J, with 9 bases between. Per germline, CDR1 SNHLY and CDR2 FYNNEI. The CDR3 is 13 amino acids. As DNA, the CDR3 is TGTGCCAGCAGGCTAACCTCCACCGGGGAGCTGTTTTTT. Its protein is CASRLTSTGELFF.

A few counts support this clone. The genes are TRBV7-9 and TRBJ1-5; possibly TRBD1 for D (5 bases). With 8 bases removed from V and 5 bases from J, the gap between germline ends came to 13 bases. This CDR3 comprises 13 residues. Germline assignment: CDR1 SEHNR and CDR2 FQNEAQ (reference sequence). CDR3 DNA: TGTGCCAGCGGGGGGGGTCCCTATCAGCCCCAGCATTTT. It yields the protein CASGGGPYQPQHF. The entire variable domain, with the rest obtained from reference TRBV7-9 and TRBJ1-5, is as follows: DTGVSQNPRHKITKRGQNVTFRCDPISEHNRLYWYRQTLGQGPEFLTYFQNEAQLEKSRLLSDRFSAERPKGSFSTLEIQRTEQGDSAMYLCASGGGPYQPQHFGDGTRLSIL.

The chain uses TRBV20-1 and TRBJ1-1; D is possibly TRBD1 (5 bases). Trimming cost V 6 bases and J 0 bases, with 5 bases left between them. This CDR3 contains 11 residues. Germline V gene lookup returns CDR1 DFQATT and CDR2 SNEGSKA (reference sequence). The CDR3 nucleotides are TGCAGTGCGACAGTGAACACTGAAGCTTTCTTT. Translation: CSATVNTEAFF.

The V call is TRBV13, the J call TRBJ2-2; the D gene is possibly TRBD1 (7 bases). This CDR3 spans 14 amino acids. Trimming took 5 bases from V and 5 from J, leaving 12 bases between them. Germline CDR1 and CDR2: PRHDT and FYEKMQ (reference sequence). The chain's CDR3 is CASSRRGVTGELFF. The DNA for the CDR3 is TGTGCCAGCAGCCGCAGGGGGGTGACCGGGGAGCTGTTTTTT.

The chain has TRBV10-3 and TRBJ1-6, with a weak D call TRBD1 (6 bases). Per germline, CDR1 ENHRY and CDR2 SYGVKD. CDR3 length: 16 residues. The ends were cut back, 6 bases at V and 0 bases at J, with 12 bases in the middle. The CDR3 DNA reads as TGTGCCATCAGCGACGACAGGAGCTCCTATAATTCACCCCTCCACTTT. This encodes CAISDDRSSYNSPLHF.

The rearrangement joins TRBV6-1 to TRBJ1-1; 8 nucleotides agree with TRBD1. In germline, CDR1 is MNHNS, CDR2 SASEGT. The CDR3 loop spans 15 amino acids. Trimming removed 2 bases from V and 10 bases from J; junction bases left unmatched: 12. The CDR3 loop reads CASSERSRTGFGAFF. CDR3 DNA sequence: TGTGCCAGCAGTGAACGCAGCCGGACAGGGTTTGGAGCTTTCTTT.

The chain couples TRBV7-9 to TRBJ2-1; weak D call: TRBD2 (5 bases). CDR1 is SEHNR and CDR2 is FQNEAQ in the germline V gene (reference sequence). V was shortened by 7 bases and J by 4 bases, with 17 bases between the two germline ends. The CDR3 has 15 residues. Here the CDR3 reads CASNVGISVYNEQFF. DNA of the CDR3: TGTGCCAGCAACGTCGGGATCTCGGTTTACAATGAGCAGTTCTTC.

As DNA, the CDR3 is TGCAGCGTTCAAGGACTAGCGGGAGGAGGGCAGTTCTTC. Translation: CSVQGLAGGGQFF. V is TRBV29-1 and J is TRBJ2-1; TRBD2 matches at 14 bases. Germline values: CDR1 SQVTM, CDR2 ANQGSEA. This CDR3 is built from 13 residues. The V and J ends lost 5 bases and 12 bases, in that order; junction bases with no gene match: 6.

This chain joins TRBV15 and TRBJ2-1; 7 bases map to TRBD1. Germline CDR1 and CDR2: LNHNV and YYDKDF (reference sequence). V gave up 3 bases and J gave up 0 bases; unmatched junction bases: 8. CDR3 length: 17 residues. The CDR3 DNA sequence: TGTGCCACCAGCAGTCGCTTAGGGGACAGCTCCTACAATGAGCAGTTCTTC. Translated, it gives CATSSRLGDSSYNEQFF.

The rearrangement links TRBV9 to TRBJ2-3; 8 bases match TRBD2. The CDR3 is 16 amino acids. Germline CDR1 is SGDLS and CDR2 is YYNGEE. Germline trimming cut 3 bases from V and 4 bases from J; bases unmatched to any gene: 10. This chain's CDR3 is CASSGPSGRTPDTQYF. Written as DNA, the CDR3 is TGTGCCAGCAGCGGGCCCAGCGGGAGAACCCCAGATACGCAGTATTTT. The variable domain in full, completed from reference TRBV9 and TRBJ2-3, reads DSGVTQTPKHLITATGQRVTLRCSPRSGDLSVYWYQQSLDQGLQFLIQYYNGEERAKGNILERFSAQQFPDLHSELNLSSLELGDSALYFCASSGPSGRTPDTQYFGPGTRLTVL.

The rearrangement joins TRBV11-1 to TRBJ2-3; 7 positions agree with TRBD2. Germline assignment: CDR1 SGHAT and CDR2 FQDESV (reference sequence). Losses at the gene ends were 10 bases for V and 2 bases for J; bases not matched to a gene: 9. The CDR3 extends over 14 amino acids. This chain's CDR3 is CANPCGSSTDTQYF. CDR3 coding DNA: TGTGCCAACCCATGCGGGAGCTCCACAGATACGCAGTATTTT. Full variable domain (outside the CDR3, taken from reference TRBV11-1 and TRBJ2-3): EAEVAQSPRYKITEKSQAVAFWCDPISGHATLYWYRQILGQGPELLVQFQDESVVDDSQLPKDRFSAERLKGVDSTLKIQPAELGDSAMYLCANPCGSSTDTQYFGPGTRLTVL.

The chain couples TRBV19 to TRBJ1-2; TRBD1 matches 9 bases. The CDR3 has 16 residues. Per the germline V gene, CDR1 is LNHDA and CDR2 is SQIVND (reference sequence). V lost 6 bases, J lost 4 bases, and 12 bases stayed unmatched. The CDR3 is CASSMGGDRVIYGYTF. The CDR3 DNA is TGTGCCAGTAGCATGGGCGGGGACAGGGTCATCTATGGCTACACCTTC.

J is TRBJ1-2 and V is TRBV19, with D possibly being TRBD1 (6 bases). Germline V gives CDR1 LNHDA, CDR2 SQIVND (reference sequence). This CDR3 spans 11 amino acids. Trimming pared 9 bases from V and 3 bases from J, leaving 8 bases between. The CDR3 spells CASGQHYGYTF. DNA of the CDR3: TGTGCCAGCGGACAGCACTATGGCTACACCTTC.

The V and J genes are TRBV5-5 and TRBJ1-2; TRBD1 is a possible D gene (6 bases). The CDR3 contains 14 residues. The V gene's germline CDR1 is SGHKS and CDR2 YYEKEE (reference sequence). Deletions cut 2 bases from V and 6 bases from J, with 14 bases between. CDR3 coding DNA: TGTGCCAGCAGCTTTTCGGCAGGGGAAGATGGCTACACCTTC. Amino acid sequence: CASSFSAGEDGYTF.

V and J are TRBV19 and TRBJ1-2, with a possible D match to TRBD1 (5 bases). Per germline, CDR1 LNHDA and CDR2 SQIVND (reference sequence). V was shortened by 5 bases and J by 5 bases, with 18 bases between the two germline ends. The length of the CDR3 is 15 residues. CDR3 sequence: CASSWGGESRYGYTF. In DNA, the CDR3 is TGTGCCAGTAGTTGGGGGGGGGAATCGCGGTATGGCTACACCTTC.

V is TRBV4-1 and J is TRBJ2-3; TRBD2 aligns across 7 bases. CDR3 length: 17 amino acids. The V gene end was trimmed by 1 base and the J gene end by 4 bases; junction bases not matched to a gene: 11. CDR1 MGHRA and CDR2 YSYEKL come from the germline V gene. As DNA, the CDR3 is TGCGCCAGCAGCCAAGTTCGACTAGCATCTTCCGCAGATACGCAGTATTTT. It translates to CASSQVRLASSADTQYF.

The CDR3 bases are TGTGCCAGCGGGATTCTAGCGGCCCTCTACAATGAGCAGTTCTTC. This encodes CASGILAALYNEQFF. The chain carries TRBV6-5 and TRBJ2-1, with 7 positions matching TRBD2. Trimming cost V 8 bases and J 3 bases; bases outside gene matches: 10. This CDR3 has 15 amino acids. Per germline, CDR1 MNHEY and CDR2 SVGAGI.

The chain couples TRBV28 to TRBJ1-1, with 7 bases that match TRBD1. Germline V gives CDR1 MDHEN, CDR2 SYDVKM. The CDR3 loop spans 17 amino acids. After removal of 5 bases from V and 1 base from J, the junction contained 13 bases not matched to a gene. The CDR3 bases are TGTGCCAGCAGTCCGACAGGGCTCGTAACGTGGAACACTGAAGCTTTCTTT. Protein sequence: CASSPTGLVTWNTEAFF.

The J gene is TRBJ1-5, the V gene TRBV18, with 7 bases matching TRBD1. V lost 2 bases and J lost 0; bases outside the gene matches: 7. Germline CDR1 reads KGHSH; CDR2 reads LQKENI. This CDR3 is built from 17 residues. Here the CDR3 DNA reads TGTGCCAGCTCACCAAGGGGACAGAAGTATAGCAATCAGCCCCAGCATTTT. It codes for CASSPRGQKYSNQPQHF.

This clone appeared once. CDR3 sequence (DNA): TGTGCCAGCAGTATACAGGGGTCCCACTATGGCTACACCTTC. This gives the protein CASSIQGSHYGYTF. The V call is TRBV27, the J call TRBJ1-2; 7 nucleotides align to TRBD1. The CDR3 spans 14 residues. J gave up 3 bases and V 5 bases, and 6 bases lay outside the gene matches. Germline V CDR1 and CDR2: MNHEY, SMNVEV (reference sequence).

The chain carries TRBV5-1 and TRBJ2-7; TRBD2 matches 9 bases. V was clipped by 5 bases and J by 7 bases; unmatched bases: 7. Germline V gene lookup returns CDR1 SGHRS and CDR2 YFSETQ. The CDR3 has 13 residues. CDR3 in amino acids: CASRFSGSGEQYF. DNA of the CDR3: TGCGCCAGCAGGTTTAGCGGGAGCGGAGAGCAGTACTTC.

For this clone: Other DNA sequences in the same sample also yield this CDR3. V and J are TRBV2 and TRBJ1-2; TRBD1 matches 7 bases. Germline trimming cut 3 bases from V and 5 bases from J; bases unmatched to any gene: 0. Per germline, CDR1 SNHLY and CDR2 FYNNEI. The CDR3 sequence is 12 residues long. The CDR3 spells CASSDRGYGYTF. The CDR3 nucleotides read TGTGCCAGCAGTGACAGGGGGTATGGCTACACCTTC.

This clone was seen a few times. The V call is TRBV7-2, the J call TRBJ2-5, with D perhaps TRBD2 (7 bases). This CDR3 spans 15 amino acids. Germline V CDR1 and CDR2: SGHTA, FQGNSA. V was clipped by 6 bases and J by 8 bases, with 22 bases between them. DNA for the CDR3: TGTGCCAGCAGGCCGGGGGGCAAACGGAGTGGCACCCAGTACTTC. Its protein product is CASRPGGKRSGTQYF.

The table lists this clone with a count of one. The genes are TRBV6-5 and TRBJ2-7, with D possibly TRBD1 on 5 matching bases. The V end was cut by 8 bases, the J end by 1 base, with 18 bases between. Germline CDR1 is MNHEY and CDR2 is SVGAGI. There are 15 residues in the CDR3. The CDR3 spells CASARRGHRSYEQYF. The CDR3 region has the DNA TGTGCCAGCGCCCGACGAGGACACCGATCCTACGAGCAGTACTTC.